These 9 T cell receptor beta chains share one sample of origin, sequenced in a study of regulatory T cells in long-lasting Graves disease. Specified time point: newly diagnosed GD, antithyroid drugs for less than 3 months. RNA isolated from PBMCs was used to make the TCR library. Library construction for TCR beta used iRepertoire HTBI primers and Arm-PCR of CDR3 regions. TCRdb fed the multiplex PCR reads into MiXCR, producing one record per CDR3 protein. The sample lists 400,000 to 550,000 distinct CDR3 sequences; about a sixth were seen once. A further study also used this sample, focusing on T cells in Graves' hyperthyroidism and ophthalmopathy.

This specimen consisted of peripheral blood mononuclear cells (PBMCs), obtained at new diagnosis, from a patient treated with antithyroid drugs. The receptors originated from a woman in her late teens or twenties with Graves disease.

In this sample, this clonotype turned up many times. The chain has TRBV7-3 and TRBJ2-1; D gene ambiguous. CDR3 size: 18 residues. Germline values: CDR1 SGHTA, CDR2 FQGTGA. The V and J ends lost 5 bases and 0 bases respectively, with 20 bases between them. The CDR3 reads CASSPGPPTLGSYNEQFF. CDR3 coding DNA: TGTGCCAGCAGCCCAGGTCCCCCAACGCTGGGCTCCTACAATGAGCAGTTCTTC.

This clonotype is deemed medium-sized (0.01 to 0.1%). The chain joins TRBV28 to TRBJ2-7; no clear D. V was trimmed by 3 bases and J by 5 bases, leaving 8 bases between them. Germline CDR1 is MDHEN and CDR2 is SYDVKM. CDR3 length: 12 residues. The CDR3 sequence is CASSFPPHEQYF. CDR3 DNA sequence: TGTGCCAGCAGTTTCCCCCCCCACGAGCAGTACTTC.

There are a few counts of this clonotype. J is TRBJ1-6 and V is TRBV6-2 or TRBV6-3; 7 bases are shared with TRBD1. From germline, CDR1 is MNHEY and CDR2 SVGEGT. The CDR3 loop spans 14 amino acids. Unmatched junction bases numbered 3, after V lost 6 bases and J lost 4 bases. The CDR3 bases are TGTGCCAGCAGCGAGACAGGGTATAATTCACCCCTCCACTTT. Amino acids: CASSETGYNSPLHF.

This chain links TRBV18 with TRBJ2-4; D uncertain. V was shortened by 2 bases and J by 3 bases, with 14 bases between the two germline ends. The CDR3 runs to 16 residues. Germline loops: CDR1 KGHSH, CDR2 LQKENI. Here the CDR3 DNA reads TGTGCCAGCTCACCAAGGGCGGACCCAGTCAAAAACATTCAGTACTTC. Its translation: CASSPRADPVKNIQYF.

This clonotype was detected ten times or more. The rearrangement uses TRBV13 and TRBJ2-1; no reliable D call. From germline, CDR1 is PRHDT and CDR2 FYEKMQ (reference sequence). This CDR3 spans 16 amino acids. The V and J ends lost 4 bases and 0 bases respectively, with 13 bases between them. The DNA for the CDR3 is TGTGCCAGCAGCTACCAGTTCGTGAGCTCCTACAATGAGCAGTTCTTC. Protein sequence: CASSYQFVSSYNEQFF.

This clonotype has a count of ten or more. The chain uses TRBV10-1 and TRBJ1-1; 9 bases fit TRBD1. V lost 6 bases, J lost 5 bases, and 7 bases stayed unmatched. The germline CDR1 and CDR2 sequences are WNHNN and SYGVQD (reference sequence). The CDR3 sequence is 14 residues long. CDR3: CASSQDRGGTEAFF. CDR3 in DNA: TGCGCCAGCAGCCAGGACAGGGGAGGTACTGAAGCTTTCTTT.

Remarks on this clonotype: A much larger clone sits a single nucleotide away, making a read error possible. The chain recombines TRBV2 with TRBJ2-7; D gene uncertain. Germline-derived CDR1 and CDR2 are SNHLY and FYNNEI. This CDR3 is 13 amino acids long. The ends were cut back, 5 bases at V and 3 bases at J, with 11 bases in the middle. The CDR3 protein is CASSIRRGYEQYF. CDR3 nucleotides: TGTGCCAGCAGTATCCGTCGCGGCTACGAGCAGTACTTC.

The sample holds a few counts of this clonotype. The chain recombines TRBV15 with TRBJ1-6, with D perhaps TRBD1 (6 bases). Germline CDR1 is LNHNV and CDR2 is YYDKDF (reference sequence). V gave up 9 bases and J gave up 5 bases, with 8 bases separating them. The CDR3 has 12 amino acids. CDR3 loop: CATGHHNSPLHF. The CDR3 nucleotides are TGTGCCACGGGACACCATAATTCACCCCTCCACTTT. The whole variable domain, remainder taken from reference TRBV15 and TRBJ1-6, is DAMVIQNPRYQVTQFGKPVTLSCSQTLNHNVMYWYQQKSSQAPKLLFHYYDKDFNNEADTPDNFQSRRPNTSFCFLDIRSPGLGDTAMYLCATGHHNSPLHFGNGTRLTVT.

This clonotype occurred many times. CDR3 amino acids: CASSPGGPGDQPQHF. CDR3 bases: TGTGCCAGCAGCCCGGGGGGACCAGGGGATCAGCCCCAGCATTTT. The chain employs TRBV28 and TRBJ1-5; TRBD1 is a possible D gene (6 bases). The CDR3 is 15 residues long. V lost 6 bases to trimming and J lost 5 bases, with 17 bases between them. The germline V gene has CDR1 MDHEN and CDR2 SYDVKM.